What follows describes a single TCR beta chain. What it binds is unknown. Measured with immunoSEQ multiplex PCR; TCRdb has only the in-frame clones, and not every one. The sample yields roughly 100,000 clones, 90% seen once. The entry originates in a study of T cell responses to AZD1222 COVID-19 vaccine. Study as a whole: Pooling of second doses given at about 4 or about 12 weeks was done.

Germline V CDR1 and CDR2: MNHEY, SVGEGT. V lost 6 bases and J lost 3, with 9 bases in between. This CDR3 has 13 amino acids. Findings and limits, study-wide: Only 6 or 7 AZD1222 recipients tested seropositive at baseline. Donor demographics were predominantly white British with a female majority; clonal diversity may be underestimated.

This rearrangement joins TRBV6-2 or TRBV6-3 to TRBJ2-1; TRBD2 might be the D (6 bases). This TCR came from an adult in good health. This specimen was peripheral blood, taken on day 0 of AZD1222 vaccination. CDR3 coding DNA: TGTGCCAGCAGCCGGGACTTCTACAATGAGCAGTTCTTC. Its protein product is CASSRDFYNEQFF.